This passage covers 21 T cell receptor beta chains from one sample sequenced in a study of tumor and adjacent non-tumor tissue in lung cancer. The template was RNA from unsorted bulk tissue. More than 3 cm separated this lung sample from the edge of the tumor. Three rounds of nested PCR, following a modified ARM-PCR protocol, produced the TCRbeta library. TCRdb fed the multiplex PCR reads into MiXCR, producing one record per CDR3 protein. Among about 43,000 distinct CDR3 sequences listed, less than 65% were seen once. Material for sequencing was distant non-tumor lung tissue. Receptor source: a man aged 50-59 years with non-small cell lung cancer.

In nucleotides, the CDR3 is TGCGCCAGCAGCTTAGGCCTCTCGAACACTGAAGCTTTCTTT. This translates into CASSLGLSNTEAFF. The V and J genes are TRBV5-1 and TRBJ1-1; D not certain. V lost 2 bases and J lost 1, with 9 bases in between. The CDR3 covers 14 residues. Germline CDR1 is SGHRS and CDR2 is YFSETQ.

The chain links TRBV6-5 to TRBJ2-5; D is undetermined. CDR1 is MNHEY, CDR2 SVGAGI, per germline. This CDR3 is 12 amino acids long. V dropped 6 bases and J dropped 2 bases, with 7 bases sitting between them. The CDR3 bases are TGTGCCAGCAGGGAGTCACAAGAGACCCAGTACTTC. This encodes CASRESQETQYF.

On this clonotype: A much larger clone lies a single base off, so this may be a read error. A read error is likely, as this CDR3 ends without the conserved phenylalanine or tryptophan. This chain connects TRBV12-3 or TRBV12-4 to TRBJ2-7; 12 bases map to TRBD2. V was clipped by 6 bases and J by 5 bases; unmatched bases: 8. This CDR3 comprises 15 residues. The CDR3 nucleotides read TGTGCCAGCAGCCCGACTAGCGGGAGACAGAACGAGCAGTACCTC. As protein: CASSPTSGRQNEQYL.

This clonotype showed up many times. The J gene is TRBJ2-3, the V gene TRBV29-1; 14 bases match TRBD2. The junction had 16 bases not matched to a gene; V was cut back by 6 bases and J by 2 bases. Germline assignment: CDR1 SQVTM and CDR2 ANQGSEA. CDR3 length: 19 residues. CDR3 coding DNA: TGCAGCGTGAGGGGGGTTGGGACTAGCGGGAGTGCAGCCACAGATACGCAGTATTTT. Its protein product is CSVRGVGTSGSAATDTQYF.

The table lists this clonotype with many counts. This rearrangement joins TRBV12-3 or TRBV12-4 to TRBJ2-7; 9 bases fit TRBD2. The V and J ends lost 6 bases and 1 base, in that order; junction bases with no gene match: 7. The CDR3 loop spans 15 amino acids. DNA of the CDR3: TGTGCCAGCAGACACGATCTAGCGGGGTCCTACGAGCAGTACTTC. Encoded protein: CASRHDLAGSYEQYF.

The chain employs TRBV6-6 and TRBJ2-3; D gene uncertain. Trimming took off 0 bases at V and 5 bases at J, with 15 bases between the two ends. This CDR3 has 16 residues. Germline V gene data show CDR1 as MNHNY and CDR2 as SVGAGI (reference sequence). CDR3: CASSYSEREPGDTQYF. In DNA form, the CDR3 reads TGTGCCAGCAGTTACTCGGAGCGAGAGCCGGGAGATACGCAGTATTTT.

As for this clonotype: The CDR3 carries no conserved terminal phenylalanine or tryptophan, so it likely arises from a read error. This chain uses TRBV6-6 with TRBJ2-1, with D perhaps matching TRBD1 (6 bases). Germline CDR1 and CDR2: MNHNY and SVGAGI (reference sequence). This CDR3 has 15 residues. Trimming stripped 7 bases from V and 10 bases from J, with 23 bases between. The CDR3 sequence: CASNTKFGGGNEQFL. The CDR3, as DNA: TGTGCCAGCAACACGAAGTTTGGGGGCGGTAACGAGCAGTTCCTC.

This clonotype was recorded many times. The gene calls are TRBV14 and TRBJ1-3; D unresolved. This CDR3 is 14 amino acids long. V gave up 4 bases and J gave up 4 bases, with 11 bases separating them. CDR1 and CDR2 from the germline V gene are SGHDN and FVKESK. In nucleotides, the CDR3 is TGTGCCAGCAGCCTGAGGTACTCCGGAAACACCATATATTTT. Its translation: CASSLRYSGNTIYF.

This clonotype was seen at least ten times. The CDR3 spells CASSTPKTSGRAYEQFF. The CDR3 DNA follows: TGTGCCAGCAGCACCCCGAAAACTAGCGGGAGGGCGTATGAGCAGTTCTTC. V is TRBV7-8 and J is TRBJ2-1, with TRBD2 matching over 13 bases. V dropped 5 bases and J dropped 8; count of bases not matched to a gene: 12. From germline, CDR1 is SGHVS and CDR2 FQNEAQ. The CDR3 has 17 residues. Filled out from reference TRBV7-8 and TRBJ2-1, the complete variable domain reads GAGVSQSPRYKVAKRGQDVALRCDPISGHVSLFWYQQALGQGPEFLTYFQNEAQLDKSGLPSDRFFAERPEGSVSTLKIQRTQQEDSAVYLCASSTPKTSGRAYEQFFGPGTRLTVL.

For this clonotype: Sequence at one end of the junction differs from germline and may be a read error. CDR3 coding DNA: TGTGCCAGCAACCAAGGGGTCGGCGGTGAGCTGTTTTTT. Its protein is CASNQGVGGELFF. V and J are TRBV14 and TRBJ2-2; maybe TRBD1 (5 bases). Germline V gene sequence: CDR1 SGHDN, CDR2 FVKESK. This CDR3 is built from 13 residues. Full variable domain (missing parts from reference TRBV14 and TRBJ2-2): EAGVTQFPSHSVIEKGQTVTLRCDPISGHDNLYWYRRVMGKEIKFLLHFVKESKQDESGMPNNRFLAERTGGTYSTLKVQPAELEDSGVYFCASNQGVGGELFFGEGSRLTVL.

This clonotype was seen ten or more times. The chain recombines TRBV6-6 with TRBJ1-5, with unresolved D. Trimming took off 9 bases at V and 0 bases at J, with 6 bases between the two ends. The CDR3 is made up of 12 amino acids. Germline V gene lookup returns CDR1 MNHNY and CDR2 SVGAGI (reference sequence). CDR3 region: CASAHSNQPQHF. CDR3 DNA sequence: TGTGCCAGTGCTCATAGCAATCAGCCCCAGCATTTT.

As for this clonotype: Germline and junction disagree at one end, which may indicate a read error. In DNA, the CDR3 is TGTGCCAGCAGTTACTCGACGGAGAAGCAATCCTACGAGCAGTGCTTC. It yields the protein CASSYSTEKQSYEQCF. The V and J genes are TRBV6-6 and TRBJ2-7; no firm D call. The CDR3 extends over 16 amino acids. CDR1 MNHNY and CDR2 SVGAGI come from the germline V gene (reference sequence).

In nucleotides, the CDR3 is TGTGCCAGCTGTCCCGGGACAGGATCTGGAAACACCATATATTTT. Translating it yields CASCPGTGSGNTIYF. This chain links TRBV28 with TRBJ1-3; 8 bases fit TRBD1. This CDR3 is 15 amino acids long. V lost 8 bases, J lost 1 base, and 7 bases stayed unmatched. The germline CDR1 and CDR2 sequences are MDHEN and SYDVKM.

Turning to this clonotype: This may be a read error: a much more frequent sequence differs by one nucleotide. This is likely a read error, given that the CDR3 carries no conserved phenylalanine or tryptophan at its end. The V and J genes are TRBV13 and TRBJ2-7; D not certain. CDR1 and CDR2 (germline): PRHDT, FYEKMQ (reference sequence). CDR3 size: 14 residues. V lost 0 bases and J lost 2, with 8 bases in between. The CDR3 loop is CASSLGTNAYEQYI. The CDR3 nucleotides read TGTGCCAGCAGCTTAGGCACTAATGCCTACGAGCAGTACATC.

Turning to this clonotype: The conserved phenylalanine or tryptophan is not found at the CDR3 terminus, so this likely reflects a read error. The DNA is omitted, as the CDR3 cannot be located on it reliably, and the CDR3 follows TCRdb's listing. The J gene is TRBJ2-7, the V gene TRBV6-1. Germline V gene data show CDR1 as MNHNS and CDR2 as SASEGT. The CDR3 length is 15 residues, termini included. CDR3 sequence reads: CASSEVGEGSYEQHL.

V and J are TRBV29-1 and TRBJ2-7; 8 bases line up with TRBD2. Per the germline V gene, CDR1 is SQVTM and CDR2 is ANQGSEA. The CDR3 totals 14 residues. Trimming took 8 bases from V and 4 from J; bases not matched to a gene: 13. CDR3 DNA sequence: TGCAGCACCACAACAAGCGGGAGCCTTTACGAGCAGTACTTC. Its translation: CSTTTSGSLYEQYF.

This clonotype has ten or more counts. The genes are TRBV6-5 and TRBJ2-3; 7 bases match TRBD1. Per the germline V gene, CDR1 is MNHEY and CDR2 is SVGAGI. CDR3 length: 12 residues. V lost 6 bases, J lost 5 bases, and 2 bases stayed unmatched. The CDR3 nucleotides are TGTGCCAGCAGACGACAGGGAGATACGCAGTATTTT. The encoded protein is CASRRQGDTQYF.

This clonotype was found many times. This CDR3 is CASTEARTGELFF. CDR3 nucleotide sequence: TGTGCCAGCACCGAGGCGAGAACCGGGGAGCTGTTTTTT. This chain connects TRBV12-3 or TRBV12-4 to TRBJ2-2; D is uncertain. Trimming removed 7 bases at V and 5 bases at J, with 11 bases between. This CDR3 is built from 13 residues.

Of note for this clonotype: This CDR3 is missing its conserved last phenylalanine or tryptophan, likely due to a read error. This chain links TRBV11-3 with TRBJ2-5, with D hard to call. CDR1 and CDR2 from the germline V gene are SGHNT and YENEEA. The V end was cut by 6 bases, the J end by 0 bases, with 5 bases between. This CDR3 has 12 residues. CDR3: CASSLNQETQYI. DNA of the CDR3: TGTGCCAGCAGTCTAAACCAAGAGACCCAGTACATA.

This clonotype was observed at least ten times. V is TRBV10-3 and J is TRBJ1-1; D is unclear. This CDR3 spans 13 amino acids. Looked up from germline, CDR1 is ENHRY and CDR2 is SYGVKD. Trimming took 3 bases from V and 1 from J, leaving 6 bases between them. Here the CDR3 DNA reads TGTGCCATCAGTGAAATAGAGAACACTGAAGCTTTCTTT. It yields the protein CAISEIENTEAFF.

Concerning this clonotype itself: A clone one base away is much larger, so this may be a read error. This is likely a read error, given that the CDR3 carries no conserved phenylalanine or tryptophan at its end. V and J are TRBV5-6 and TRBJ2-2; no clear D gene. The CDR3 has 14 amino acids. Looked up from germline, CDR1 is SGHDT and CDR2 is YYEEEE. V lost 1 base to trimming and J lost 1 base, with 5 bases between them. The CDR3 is CASSLTRNTGELFL. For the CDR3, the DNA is TGTGCCAGCAGCTTGACACGGAACACCGGGGAGCTGTTTCTT.